The 10 T cell receptor beta chains below come from one sample, sequenced in a study of read filtering for tumor transcriptome and immune sequencing. This library used approximately 0.4 ug RNA and molecular barcoded adaptors spanning alpha/delta and beta/gamma chains. MiXCR, run by TCRdb on the reads, gives a single entry per CDR3 protein. The sample comprises 20,000 to 25,000 distinct CDR3 sequences, under 25% of which are singletons, and roughly 15% rests with the top ten. Sequencing input: a population of CD138-negative cells sorted from bone marrow. These receptors came from a donor at least 40 years old with multiple myeloma.

By frequency in the sample, this clonotype is medium-sized (0.01 to 0.1%). DNA for the CDR3: TGTGCCAGCCAGGCGCAGGGGGACACCGGGGAGCTGTTTTTT. This gives the protein CASQAQGDTGELFF. The V gene is TRBV3-2, the J gene TRBJ2-2; the D call in the table, TRBD1, was not verified against the DNA. TRBV3-2 is listed as a pseudogene. The CDR3 consists of 14 residues.

This clonotype was detected only once. The gene calls are TRBV29-1 and TRBJ2-1, with 12 bases aligning to TRBD2. V was pared by 7 bases and J by 6 bases, with 16 bases of the junction left unmatched. Germline CDR1 is SQVTM and CDR2 is ANQGSEA. CDR3 length equals 17 residues. The CDR3 region is CSAHNDLAGGISNEQFF. The CDR3 coding sequence is TGCAGCGCCCATAACGATCTAGCGGGAGGGATAAGCAATGAGCAGTTCTTC.

As regards this clonotype: It is likely a read error, because the conserved phenylalanine at the end of the CDR3 is missing. The chain employs TRBV14 and TRBJ2-7; 7 positions agree with TRBD1. J gave up 2 bases and V 5 bases, and 15 bases lay outside the gene matches. The CDR3 has 17 amino acids. Germline V CDR1 and CDR2: SGHDN, FVKESK. The CDR3 sequence is CASSVHPQEGAPYEQYI. CDR3 nucleotides: TGTGCCAGCAGCGTACACCCTCAAGAGGGGGCTCCCTACGAGCAGTACATC.

On this clonotype: A much larger clone sits a single nucleotide away, making a read error possible. The V gene is TRBV30, the J gene TRBJ2-7; D not resolved. This CDR3 spans 13 amino acids. V dropped 5 bases and J dropped 5 bases, with 16 bases sitting between them. CDR1 is GTSNPN, CDR2 SVGIG, per germline (reference sequence). The CDR3 bases are TGTGCCTGGGGTCTGGTGAAGAGGAACGAGCAGTACTTC. This encodes CAWGLVKRNEQYF. Complete variable domain (other parts from reference TRBV30 and TRBJ2-7): SQTIHQWPATLVQPVGSPLSLECTVEGTSNPNLYWYRQAAGRGLQLLFYSVGIGQISSEVPQNLSASRPQDRQFILSSKKLLLSDSGFYLCAWGLVKRNEQYFGPGTRLTVT.

To note about this clonotype: In this CDR3 the conserved last residue, phenylalanine or tryptophan, is missing, so a read error is likely. V usage is TRBV27 and J usage is TRBJ1-1; the D is unclear. The CDR3 spans 14 residues. From germline, CDR1 is MNHEY and CDR2 SMNVEV (reference sequence). Between the trimmed V and J ends, which lost 6 bases and 5 bases, there was a span of 16 bases. The CDR3 nucleotides are TGTGCCAGCAGAAACGAAGCTGGTGAAACTGAAGCTTTCATT. Residues: CASRNEAGETEAFI.

In this sample, this clonotype turned up many times. The chain carries TRBV28 and TRBJ1-4; a weak D match, TRBD1 (5 bases). This CDR3 contains 15 residues. Germline V CDR1 and CDR2: MDHEN, SYDVKM. Trimming took 0 bases from V and 7 from J, leaving 12 bases between them. CDR3 nucleotides: TGTGCCAGCAGTTTATGGGGGGGTAACGGTGAAAAACTGTTTTTT. Translation: CASSLWGGNGEKLFF. The whole variable domain, filled in from reference TRBV28 and TRBJ1-4, reads DVKVTQSSRYLVKRTGEKVFLECVQDMDHENMFWYRQDPGLGLRLIYFSYDVKMKEKGDIPEGYSVSREKKERFSLILESASTNQTSMYLCASSLWGGNGEKLFFGSGTQLSVL.

In regard to this clonotype: One base separates it from a far larger clone, so it is likely a read error. The final CDR3 position lacks the conserved phenylalanine or tryptophan, pointing to a likely read error. The V gene is TRBV24-1, the J gene TRBJ1-4; 7 nucleotides align to TRBD2. The DNA matches TRBJ2-3 better at its end, which makes the J call doubtful. Germline lookup yields CDR1 KGHDR and CDR2 SFDVKD. The CDR3 covers 15 residues. In nucleotides, the CDR3 is TGTGCCACCAGTGATCCTACGGGACTACCAGATACGCAGTATTCT. This sequence encodes CATSDPTGLPDTQYS.

This clonotype was observed many times. J is TRBJ1-1 and V is TRBV29-1; 9 bases map to TRBD1. The V segment lost 3 bases and the J segment 6 bases; nucleotides outside the gene matches: 8. This CDR3 has 14 residues. Germline V lookup: CDR1 SQVTM, CDR2 ANQGSEA. CDR3 coding DNA: TGCAGCGTTGATTTAGGACAGGGGTACTCTGAAGCTTTCTTT. Translation: CSVDLGQGYSEAFF.

The chain recombines TRBV29-1 with TRBJ2-1, with 9 bases identical to TRBD1. The CDR3 has 14 residues. V lost 6 bases, J lost 7 bases, and 10 bases stayed unmatched. CDR1 SQVTM and CDR2 ANQGSEA come from the germline V gene. CDR3 amino acids: CSVEPGQGRNEQFF. The CDR3 DNA reads as TGCAGCGTGGAGCCGGGACAGGGTCGTAATGAGCAGTTCTTC.

This clonotype was observed many times. V is TRBV5-1 and J is TRBJ1-1, with D possibly TRBD1 on 5 matching bases. CDR1 and CDR2 (germline): SGHRS, YFSETQ. Deletions cut 2 bases from V and 5 bases from J, with 13 bases between. The CDR3 has 14 residues. CDR3: CASSLLIGGTEAFF. CDR3 nucleotide sequence: TGCGCCAGCAGCTTACTGATCGGGGGTACTGAAGCTTTCTTT.